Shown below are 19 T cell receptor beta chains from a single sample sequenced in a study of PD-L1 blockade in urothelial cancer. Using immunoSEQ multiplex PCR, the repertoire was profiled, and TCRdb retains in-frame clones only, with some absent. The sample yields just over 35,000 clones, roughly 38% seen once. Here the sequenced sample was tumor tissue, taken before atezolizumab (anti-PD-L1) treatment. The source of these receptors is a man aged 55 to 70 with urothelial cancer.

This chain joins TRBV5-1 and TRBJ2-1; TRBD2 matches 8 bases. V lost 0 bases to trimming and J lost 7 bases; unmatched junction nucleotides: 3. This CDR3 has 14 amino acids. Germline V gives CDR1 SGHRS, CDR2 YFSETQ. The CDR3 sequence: CASSLGGLGNEQFF. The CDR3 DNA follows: TGCGCCAGCAGCTTGGGGGGACTAGGGAATGAGCAGTTCTTC. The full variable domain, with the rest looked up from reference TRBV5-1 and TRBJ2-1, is KAGVTQTPRYLIKTRGQQVTLSCSPISGHRSVSWYQQTPGQGLQFLFEYFSETQRNKGNFPGRFSGRQFSNSRSEMNVSTLELGDSALYLCASSLGGLGNEQFFGPGTRLTVL.

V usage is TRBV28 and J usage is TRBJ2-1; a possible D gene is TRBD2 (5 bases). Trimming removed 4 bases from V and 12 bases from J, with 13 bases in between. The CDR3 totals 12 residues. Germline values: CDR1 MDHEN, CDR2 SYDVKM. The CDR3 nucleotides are TGTGCCAGCAGTTCCCTCGGGGTCCGGCAGTTCTTC. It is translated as CASSSLGVRQFF.

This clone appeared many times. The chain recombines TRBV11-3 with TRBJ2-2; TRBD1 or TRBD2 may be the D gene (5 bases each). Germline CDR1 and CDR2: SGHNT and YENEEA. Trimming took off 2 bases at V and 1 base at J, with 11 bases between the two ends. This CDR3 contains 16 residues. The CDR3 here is CASSLPSGRNTGELFF. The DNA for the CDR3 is TGTGCCAGCAGCTTACCGTCGGGACGGAACACCGGGGAGCTGTTTTTT.

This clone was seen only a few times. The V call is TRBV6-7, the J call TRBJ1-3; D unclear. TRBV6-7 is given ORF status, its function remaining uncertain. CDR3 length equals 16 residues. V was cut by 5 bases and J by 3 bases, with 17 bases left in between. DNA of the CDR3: TGTGCCAGCAGTGAAGTGGACCGGCTTTATGGAAACACCATATATTTT. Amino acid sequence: CASSEVDRLYGNTIYF.

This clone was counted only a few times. This CDR3 is CASSVNRQGRVYGYTF. The DNA for the CDR3 is TGTGCCAGCAGTGTAAACCGACAGGGGCGGGTCTATGGCTACACCTTC. The gene calls are TRBV6-8 and TRBJ1-2; 8 nucleotides line up with TRBD1. V was clipped by 5 bases and J by 4 bases; unmatched bases: 12. In germline, CDR1 is MNHGY, CDR2 SAAAGT. The CDR3 consists of 16 residues.

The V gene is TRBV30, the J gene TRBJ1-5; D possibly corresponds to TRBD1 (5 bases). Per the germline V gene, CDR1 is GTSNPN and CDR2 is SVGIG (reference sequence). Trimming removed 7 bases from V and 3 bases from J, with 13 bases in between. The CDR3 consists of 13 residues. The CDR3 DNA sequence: TGTGCCTCCCAGAGGGACCCCAATCAGCCCCAGCATTTT. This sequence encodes CASQRDPNQPQHF.

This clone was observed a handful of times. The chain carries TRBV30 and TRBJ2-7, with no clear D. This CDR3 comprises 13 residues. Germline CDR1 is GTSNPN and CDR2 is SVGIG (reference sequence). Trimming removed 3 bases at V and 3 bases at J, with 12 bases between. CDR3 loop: CAWSRGSLYEQYF. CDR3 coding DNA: TGTGCCTGGAGCCGAGGCAGCCTCTACGAGCAGTACTTC.

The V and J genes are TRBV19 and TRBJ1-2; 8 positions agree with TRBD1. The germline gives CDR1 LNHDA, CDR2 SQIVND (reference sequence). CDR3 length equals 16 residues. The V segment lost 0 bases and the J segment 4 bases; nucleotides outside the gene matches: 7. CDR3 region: CASSIDIGQGSYGYTF. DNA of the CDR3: TGTGCCAGTAGTATAGATATCGGACAGGGATCCTATGGCTACACCTTC.

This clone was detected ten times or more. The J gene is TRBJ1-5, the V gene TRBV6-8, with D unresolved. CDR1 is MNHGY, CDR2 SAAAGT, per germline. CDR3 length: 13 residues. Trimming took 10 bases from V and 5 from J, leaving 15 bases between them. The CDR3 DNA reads TGTGCCACCCGGTTTCAGGAGGATCAGCCCCAGCATTTT. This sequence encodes CATRFQEDQPQHF.

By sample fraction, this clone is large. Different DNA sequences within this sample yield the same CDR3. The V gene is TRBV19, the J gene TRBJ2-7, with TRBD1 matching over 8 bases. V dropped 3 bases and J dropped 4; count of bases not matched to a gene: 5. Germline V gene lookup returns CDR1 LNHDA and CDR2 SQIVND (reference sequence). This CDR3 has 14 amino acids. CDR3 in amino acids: CASSIGTGGYEQYF. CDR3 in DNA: TGTGCCAGTAGTATTGGGACAGGCGGGTACGAGCAGTACTTC.

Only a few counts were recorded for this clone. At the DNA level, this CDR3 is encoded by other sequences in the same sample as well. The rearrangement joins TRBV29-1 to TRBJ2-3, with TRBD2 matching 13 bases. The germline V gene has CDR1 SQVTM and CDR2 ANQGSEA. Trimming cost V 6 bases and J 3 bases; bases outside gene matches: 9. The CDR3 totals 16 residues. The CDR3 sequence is CSVDGLAGDGTDTQYF. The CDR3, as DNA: TGCAGCGTAGACGGACTAGCGGGAGATGGGACAGATACGCAGTATTTT.

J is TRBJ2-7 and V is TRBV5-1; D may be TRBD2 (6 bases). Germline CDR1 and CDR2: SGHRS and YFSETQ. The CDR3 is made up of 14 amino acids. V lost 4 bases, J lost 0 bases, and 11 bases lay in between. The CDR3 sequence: CASSEGGISYEQYF. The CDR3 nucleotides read TGCGCCAGCAGCGAGGGAGGAATCTCCTACGAGCAGTACTTC.

In nucleotides, the CDR3 is TGTGCCAGCAGCAAACTGGCTAGGACAGATACGCAGTATTTT. Translation: CASSKLARTDTQYF. The chain couples TRBV11-3 to TRBJ2-3; D gene unclear. V was clipped by 5 bases and J by 3 bases, with 12 bases between them. Germline V gives CDR1 SGHNT, CDR2 YENEEA. The CDR3 has 14 residues.

This CDR3 is CSASGTDRSSYEQYF. DNA for the CDR3: TGCAGCGCCTCAGGGACTGACAGATCCTCCTACGAGCAGTACTTC. The chain employs TRBV29-1 and TRBJ2-7, with D possibly being TRBD2 (6 bases). The CDR3 totals 15 residues. Germline loops: CDR1 SQVTM, CDR2 ANQGSEA. V lost 7 bases and J lost 0, with 19 bases in between.

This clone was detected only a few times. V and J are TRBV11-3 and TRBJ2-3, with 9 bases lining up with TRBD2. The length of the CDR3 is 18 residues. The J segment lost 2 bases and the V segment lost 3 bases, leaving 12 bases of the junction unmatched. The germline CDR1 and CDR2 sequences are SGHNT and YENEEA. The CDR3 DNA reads TGTGCCAGCAGCTTGGGGGGAGCGGGAGGCCCAGCCACAGATACGCAGTATTTT. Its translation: CASSLGGAGGPATDTQYF.

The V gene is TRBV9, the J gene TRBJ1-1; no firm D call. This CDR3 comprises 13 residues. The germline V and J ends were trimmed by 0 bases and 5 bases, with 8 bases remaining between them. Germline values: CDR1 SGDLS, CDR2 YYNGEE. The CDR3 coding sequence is TGTGCCAGCAGCGTAGAAAGCTGGACTGAAGCTTTCTTT. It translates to CASSVESWTEAFF.

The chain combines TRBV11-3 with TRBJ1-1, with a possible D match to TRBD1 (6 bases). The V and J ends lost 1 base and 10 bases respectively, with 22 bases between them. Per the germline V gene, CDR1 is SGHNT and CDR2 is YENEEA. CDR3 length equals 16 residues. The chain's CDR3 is CASSLVGGITGSAAFF. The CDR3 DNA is TGTGCCAGCAGCTTAGTTGGTGGCATCACAGGGTCTGCAGCTTTCTTT. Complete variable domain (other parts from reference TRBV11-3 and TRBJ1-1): EAGVVQSPRYKIIEKKQPVAFWCNPISGHNTLYWYLQNLGQGPELLIRYENEEAVDDSQLPKDRFSAERLKGVDSTLKIQPAELGDSAVYLCASSLVGGITGSAAFFGQGTRLTVV.

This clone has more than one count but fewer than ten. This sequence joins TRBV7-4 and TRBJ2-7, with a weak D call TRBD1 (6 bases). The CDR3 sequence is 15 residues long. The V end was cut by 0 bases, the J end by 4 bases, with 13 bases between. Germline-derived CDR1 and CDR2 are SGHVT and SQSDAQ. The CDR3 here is CASSLATGQTYEQYF. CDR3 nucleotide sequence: TGTGCCAGCAGCTTAGCGACTGGACAGACGTACGAGCAGTACTTC. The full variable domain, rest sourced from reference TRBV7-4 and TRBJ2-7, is GAGVSQSPRYKVAKRGRDVALRCDSISGHVTLYWYRQTLGQGSEVLTYSQSDAQRDKSGRPSGRFSAERPERSVSTLKIQRTEQGDSAVYLCASSLATGQTYEQYFGPGTRLTVT.

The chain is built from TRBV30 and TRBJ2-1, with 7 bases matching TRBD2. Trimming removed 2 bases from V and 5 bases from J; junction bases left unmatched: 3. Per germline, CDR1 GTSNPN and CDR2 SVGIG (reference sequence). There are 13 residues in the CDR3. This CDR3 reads CAWSPGTNNEQFF. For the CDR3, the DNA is TGTGCCTGGAGTCCCGGGACTAACAATGAGCAGTTCTTC.